This is a list of T cell receptor beta chains from one sample in a study of technical replicates of blood from a few donors. The data were produced by immunoSEQ multiplex PCR, yet TCRdb's version contains in-frame clones alone and is incomplete. The sample yields around 85,000 clones, roughly 94% seen once. The sequenced material came from T cells isolated from PBMCs. The receptors shown here come from a human donor in good health. Both conserved end residues are part of each CDR3. The D gene is left open where the match is weak.

J,V,D,CDR3
TRBJ2-7,TRBV6-5,TRBD2,CASSYVGGAGGEQYF
TRBJ1-5,TRBV27,TRBD1,CASRMNRGGFDQPQHF
TRBJ2-2,TRBV14,-,CASSRYRVTGELFF
TRBJ1-6,TRBV9,-,CASSVAGRGESPLHF
TRBJ2-3,TRBV2,TRBD2,CANSQSGTSGSAF
TRBJ1-6,TRBV6-4,-,CASSPRGSYNSPLHF
TRBJ1-2,TRBV6-1,TRBD1,CASADLTGFGYGYTF
TRBJ1-5,TRBV5-4,TRBD1,CAFRNRGNQPQHF
TRBJ2-7,TRBV4-2,-,CASSQVGVGGLSSITF
TRBJ2-3,TRBV27,-,CASSFLAGQSTDTQYF
TRBJ2-7,TRBV7-9,-,CASSFESYEQYF
TRBJ1-2,TRBV11-3,-,CASSLDLYSGDGYTF
TRBJ2-7,TRBV11-3,-,CASSLDEREQYF
TRBJ2-7,TRBV11-3,TRBD2,CASSLYAAGGTYEQYF
TRBJ2-5,TRBV9,-,CASSVSGQLQETQYF
TRBJ2-5,TRBV30,TRBD1,CAWGTGGLRETQYF
TRBJ1-5,TRBV5-6,-,CASSTRDGGGGGPQHF
TRBJ2-7,TRBV7-9,TRBD1,CASSPGQGFYEQYF
TRBJ2-7,TRBV10-1,TRBD1,CASLTGVYEQYF
TRBJ1-1,TRBV4-1,TRBD1,CASSQTTTFSRRGSAEAFF
TRBJ2-5,TRBV2,TRBD2,CASDDSGTSRGEETQYF
TRBJ1-1,TRBV19,-,CATMLESHTEAFF
TRBJ2-2,TRBV29-1,-,CSVEDSLNSGTGELFF
TRBJ1-5,TRBV6-6,-,CASSPTWNQPQHF
TRBJ1-1,TRBV5-6,-,CASSFSPGTTEAFF
TRBJ1-1,TRBV5-1,-,CASSLVGGSGNTEAFF
TRBJ1-1,TRBV7-9,-,CASSLEGRGPTEAFF
TRBJ2-1,TRBV19,TRBD2,CASSIQPRKTSGVYNEQFF
TRBJ1-1,TRBV30,-,CAWRHGEYAEAFF
TRBJ2-1,TRBV28,-,CASSPNPGKDNEQFF
TRBJ1-4,TRBV2,-,CASSEAGATATNEKLFF
TRBJ2-1,TRBV5-1,-,CASSFRDRTYNEQFF
TRBJ1-4,TRBV19,-,CASKPQGPVFHNEKLFF
TRBJ2-7,TRBV27,-,CASSFQGGEQYF
TRBJ1-5,TRBV5-6,TRBD1,CASSLDRGNQPQHF
TRBJ2-5,TRBV1,-,CTSSQGTSGGPGTQYF
TRBJ2-5,TRBV7-7,-,CASSLDSLQAQYF
TRBJ2-2,TRBV5-6,-,CASSIPRDTGELFF
TRBJ2-7,TRBV9,TRBD2,CASSPGGEQYF
TRBJ1-2,TRBV7-8,TRBD1,CASSNRDSRGGYTF
TRBJ2-5,TRBV6-6,TRBD1,CASSRAVGTDQETQYF
TRBJ2-7,TRBV19,TRBD2,CASSIEVAGYNEQYF
TRBJ2-1,TRBV7-7,TRBD1,CASSSGTGGFNEQFF
TRBJ2-3,TRBV7-3,-,CASSLLSGTDTQYF
TRBJ2-5,TRBV5-1,TRBD2,CASSLGTSGSTGQETQYF
TRBJ1-5,TRBV2,-,CASATGGQPQHF
TRBJ1-6,TRBV7-9,-,CASSTRGLTNSPLHF
TRBJ1-2,TRBV7-3,TRBD1,CASSLGDSLGDGYTF